The 2 T cell receptor beta chains presented below share a single source sample, sequenced in a study of cytomegalovirus exposure and HLA in healthy donors. Both 60 Vbeta primers and 13 Jbeta primers went into the PCR. Clones were sequenced by immunoSEQ multiplex PCR, and TCRdb holds only the in-frame ones, with some missing. The sample holds some 160,000 clones, roughly 90% seen once. Sequenced input: PBMCs. These receptors came from a woman aged 18-29 years in good health and CMV-seronegative.

This clone has only a few counts. The CDR3 DNA reads TGTGCCAGCAGCTTGAGGGGACTAGTCTACGAGCAGTACTTC. Residues: CASSLRGLVYEQYF. This chain links TRBV5-8 with TRBJ2-7, with TRBD2 matching over 8 bases. V lost 1 base and J lost 3; bases outside the gene matches: 3. This CDR3 is 14 amino acids long. CDR1 is SGHTS, CDR2 YDEGEE, per germline.

The rearrangement joins TRBV5-1 to TRBJ2-3, with 8 bases matching TRBD2. This CDR3 has 14 residues. Trimming at V came to 5 bases and at J to 3 bases, leaving 5 bases not matched to a gene. The germline gives CDR1 SGHRS, CDR2 YFSETQ. The CDR3 is CASSTAGVTDTQYF. In DNA, the CDR3 is TGCGCCAGCAGTACAGCGGGAGTTACAGATACGCAGTATTTT. Full variable domain (missing parts from reference TRBV5-1 and TRBJ2-3): KAGVTQTPRYLIKTRGQQVTLSCSPISGHRSVSWYQQTPGQGLQFLFEYFSETQRNKGNFPGRFSGRQFSNSRSEMNVSTLELGDSALYLCASSTAGVTDTQYFGPGTRLTVL.